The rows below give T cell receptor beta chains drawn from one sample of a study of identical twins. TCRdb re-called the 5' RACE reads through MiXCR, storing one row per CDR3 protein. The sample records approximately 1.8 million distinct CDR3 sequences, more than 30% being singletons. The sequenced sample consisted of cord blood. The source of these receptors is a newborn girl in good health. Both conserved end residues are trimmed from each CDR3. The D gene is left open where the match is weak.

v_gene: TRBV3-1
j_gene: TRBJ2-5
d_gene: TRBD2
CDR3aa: ASSPQRLAGFQETQY

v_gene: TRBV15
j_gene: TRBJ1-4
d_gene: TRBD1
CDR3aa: AISRGGTGSEKLF

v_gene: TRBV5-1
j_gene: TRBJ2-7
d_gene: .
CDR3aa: ASSPGGQVNEQY

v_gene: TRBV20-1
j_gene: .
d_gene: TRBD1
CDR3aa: SARQGAYNEQY

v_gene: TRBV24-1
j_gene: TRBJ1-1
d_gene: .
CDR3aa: ATSDLGQGRANTEAF

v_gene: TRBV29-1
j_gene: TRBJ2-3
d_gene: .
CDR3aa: SVHPRLGRTDTQY

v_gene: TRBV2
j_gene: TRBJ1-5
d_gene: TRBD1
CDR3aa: ASRRDRVGNQPQH

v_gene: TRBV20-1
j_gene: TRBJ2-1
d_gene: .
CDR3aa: SARDDEGENYNEQF

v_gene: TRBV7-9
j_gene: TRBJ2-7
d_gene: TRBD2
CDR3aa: ASSLGTLAGSYEQY

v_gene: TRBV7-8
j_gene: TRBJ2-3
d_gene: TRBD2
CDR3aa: ASSRATTSGGTDTQY

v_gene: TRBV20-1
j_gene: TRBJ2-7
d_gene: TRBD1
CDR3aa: SATTGQNEQY

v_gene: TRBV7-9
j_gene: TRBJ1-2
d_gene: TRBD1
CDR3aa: ASSWDRLLDYGYT

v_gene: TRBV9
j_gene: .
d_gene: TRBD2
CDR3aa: ASSVETSGETQY

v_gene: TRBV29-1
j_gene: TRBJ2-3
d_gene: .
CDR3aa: SAREHTDTQY

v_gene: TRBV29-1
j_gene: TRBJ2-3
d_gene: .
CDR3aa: SVRKSGASTDTQY

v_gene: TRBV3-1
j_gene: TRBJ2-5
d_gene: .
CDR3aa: ASSQAPVQETQY

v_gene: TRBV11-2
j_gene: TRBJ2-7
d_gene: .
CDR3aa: ASSSLASPSYEQY

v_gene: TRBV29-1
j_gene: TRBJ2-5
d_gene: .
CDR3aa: SVAGSRETQY

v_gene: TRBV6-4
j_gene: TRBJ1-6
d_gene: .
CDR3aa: ASSAGTYNSPLH

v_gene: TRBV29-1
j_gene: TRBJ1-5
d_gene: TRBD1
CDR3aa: SVGQHQPQH

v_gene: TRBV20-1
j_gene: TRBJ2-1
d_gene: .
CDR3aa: SARFRGYNEQF

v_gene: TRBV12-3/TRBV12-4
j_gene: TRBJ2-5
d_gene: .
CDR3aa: ASSLDRGHARTQY

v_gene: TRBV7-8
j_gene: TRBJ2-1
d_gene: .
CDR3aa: ASSLRRTGYYEQF

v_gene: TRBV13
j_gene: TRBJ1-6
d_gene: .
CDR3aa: ASESRRLGFNSPPH

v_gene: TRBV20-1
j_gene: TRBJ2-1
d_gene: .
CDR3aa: SARDFRNEQF

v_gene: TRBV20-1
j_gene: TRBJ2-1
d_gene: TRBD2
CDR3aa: SAGRPSGNNEQF

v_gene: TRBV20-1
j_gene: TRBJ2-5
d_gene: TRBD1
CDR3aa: SASWTGGETQY

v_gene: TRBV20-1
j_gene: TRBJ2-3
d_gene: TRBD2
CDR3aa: SASIPGGDTQY

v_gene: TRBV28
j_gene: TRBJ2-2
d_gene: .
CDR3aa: ASTPATSNTGELF

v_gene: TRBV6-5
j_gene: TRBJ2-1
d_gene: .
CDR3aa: ASSYRRDLPYNEQF

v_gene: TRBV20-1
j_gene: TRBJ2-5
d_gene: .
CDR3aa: SARDWQGQETQY

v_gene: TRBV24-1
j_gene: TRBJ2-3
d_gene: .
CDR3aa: ATSDLSQGPGGGTQY

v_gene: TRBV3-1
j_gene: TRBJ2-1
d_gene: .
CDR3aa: ASSHRQPGTDEQF

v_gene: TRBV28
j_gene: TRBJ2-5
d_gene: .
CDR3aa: ASSPPPLLRLGPQETQY

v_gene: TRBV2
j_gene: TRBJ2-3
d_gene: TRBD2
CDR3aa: ASSEEGRGDTQY

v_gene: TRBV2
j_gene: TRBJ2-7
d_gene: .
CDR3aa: ASRVERDEQY

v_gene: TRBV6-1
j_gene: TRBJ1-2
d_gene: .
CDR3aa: ASGVGYT

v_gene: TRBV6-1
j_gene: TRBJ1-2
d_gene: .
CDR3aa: ASTPSGINYGYT

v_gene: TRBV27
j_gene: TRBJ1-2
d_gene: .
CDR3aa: ASSLNPGNYGYT

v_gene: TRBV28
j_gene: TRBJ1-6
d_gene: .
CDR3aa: ASSLNGGLYHSPLH

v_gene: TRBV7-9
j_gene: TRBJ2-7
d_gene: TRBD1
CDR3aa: ASSPDRAFSYEQY

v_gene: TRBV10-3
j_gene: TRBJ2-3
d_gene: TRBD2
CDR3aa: AISGLASDTQY

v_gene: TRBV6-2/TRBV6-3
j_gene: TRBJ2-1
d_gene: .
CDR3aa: ASSYREQDSYNEQF

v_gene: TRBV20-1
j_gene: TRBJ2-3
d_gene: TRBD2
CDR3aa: SARDMAGATDTQY

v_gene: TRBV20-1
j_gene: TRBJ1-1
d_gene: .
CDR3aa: SARDPGKGNTEAF

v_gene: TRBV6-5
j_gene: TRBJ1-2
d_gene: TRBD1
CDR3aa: ATTDRENYGYT

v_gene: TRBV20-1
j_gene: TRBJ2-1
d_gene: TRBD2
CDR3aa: SARPLGSGRYNEQF

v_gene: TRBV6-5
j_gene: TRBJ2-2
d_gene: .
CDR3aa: ASNTLVGTGELF

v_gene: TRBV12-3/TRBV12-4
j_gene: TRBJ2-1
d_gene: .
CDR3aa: ASSLLGPLADEQF

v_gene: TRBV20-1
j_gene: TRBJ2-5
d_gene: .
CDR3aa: SARDVPRVETQY